Sequencing of this T cell receptor (beta chain) was carried out in a study of beta chain features in type 1 diabetes. Across the whole study: All samples yielded around 98 million examined sorted cells. Study-wide points: There was a possibility that cDNA sequencing over-represented cells with high TCR expression.

Since all of the isolated RNA was reverse transcribed, expressed TCRB transcripts were what got sequenced. Some clones are missing from TCRdb's copy, which holds only in-frame ones; the method was immunoSEQ multiplex PCR. The table records fewer than 650,000 clones, 15% to 17% of them present only once. This CDR3 is built from 11 residues. The V and J ends lost 6 bases and 5 bases, in that order; junction bases with no gene match: 3. From germline, CDR1 is DFQATT and CDR2 SNEGSKA (reference sequence). This clone was counted only a few times. Antigen: not known. CD45RO/CCR7/CD25/CD127/CD95/CD27 staining was used to isolate CD4+ naive, central memory, regulatory and stem cell-like memory cells by sorting.

The TCR originated in a man aged 18 to 35 in good health. The V and J genes are TRBV20-1 and TRBJ1-1; 7 positions agree with TRBD1. The specimen was naive CD4+ T cells from blood. The CDR3 loop reads CSAPTGTEAFF. DNA for the CDR3: TGCAGTGCACCGACAGGGACTGAAGCTTTCTTT.